This T cell receptor (beta chain) was sequenced in a study of identical twins. Study-wide points: The authors noted that invariant MAIT and iNKT cells could partly confound zero-insertion analyses.

This CDR3 spans 14 amino acids. Germline V CDR1 and CDR2: ENHRY, SYGVKD. The ends were cut back, 11 bases at V and 4 bases at J, with 17 bases in the middle. A universal primer site arose from template switching, and cDNA bore unique molecular identifiers. TCRdb reanalysed the 5' RACE reads using MiXCR and keeps one entry per CDR3 protein. The sample lists approximately 620,000 distinct CDR3 sequences, over 8.5% occurring once. This clonotype showed up just a few times. Its cognate antigen is unknown. This sample was shared with a second study, whose subject was yellow fever vaccine responses in identical twins.

What was sequenced was PBMCs. This clonotype was sampled from a woman between 18 and 29 years old in good health. The chain has TRBV10-3 and TRBJ2-2; no clear D. The CDR3: CAVTEAGVTGELFF. Written as DNA, the CDR3 is TGTGCCGTTACCGAGGCCGGTGTCACCGGGGAGCTGTTTTTT.